These 10 T cell receptor beta chains were sequenced from one sample in a study of long-term antiretroviral therapy in people with HIV. Researchers ran immunoSEQ v3.0 at survey level. The table came from immunoSEQ multiplex PCR; TCRdb's copy has only in-frame clones and leaves some out. Here the sample spans 20,000 or so clones, 84% being singletons. The specimen comprised unsorted PBMCs, sampled 1.9 years after starting antiretroviral therapy. These receptors were taken from a woman between 50 and 59 years old with HIV.

The rearrangement links TRBV5-6 to TRBJ1-3; D not certain. From germline, CDR1 is SGHDT and CDR2 YYEEEE. V was clipped by 2 bases and J by 1 base, with 7 bases between them. The CDR3 is made up of 14 amino acids. CDR3 sequence reads: CASSFGRSGNTIYF. In DNA form, the CDR3 reads TGTGCCAGCAGCTTCGGGAGGTCTGGAAACACCATATATTTT.

V is TRBV6-6 and J is TRBJ1-3; possibly TRBD1 for D (6 bases). The germline V and J ends were trimmed by 6 bases and 0 bases, with 15 bases remaining between them. Germline V gene sequence: CDR1 MNHNY, CDR2 SVGAGI (reference sequence). The CDR3 loop spans 16 amino acids. CDR3 sequence: CASSPVGGGSGNTIYF. The CDR3, as DNA: TGTGCCAGCAGCCCCGTGGGAGGGGGCTCTGGAAACACCATATATTTT.

The rearrangement joins TRBV30 to TRBJ2-1; D is possibly TRBD1 (6 bases). The CDR3 runs to 13 residues. CDR1 is GTSNPN, CDR2 SVGIG, per germline (reference sequence). The V gene lost 1 base and the J gene lost 5 bases, with 9 bases spanning the gap. The chain's CDR3 is CAWSATGNNEQFF. The CDR3 nucleotides read TGTGCCTGGAGTGCAACAGGGAACAATGAGCAGTTCTTC.

This clone was seen once. The rearrangement joins TRBV30 to TRBJ1-6, with D perhaps TRBD1 (5 bases). V shed 4 bases and J shed 10 bases, with 17 bases lying between them. CDR3 length: 14 residues. CDR1 is GTSNPN, CDR2 SVGIG, per germline (reference sequence). CDR3 protein: CAWNRGPGESPLHF. Here the CDR3 DNA reads TGTGCCTGGAATCGGGGCCCAGGAGAGTCACCCCTCCACTTT.

The chain combines TRBV7-8 with TRBJ1-5; the D gene is possibly TRBD1 (5 bases). Between the trimmed V and J ends, which lost 3 bases and 4 bases, there was a span of 16 bases. The CDR3 consists of 16 residues. Germline-derived CDR1 and CDR2 are SGHVS and FQNEAQ. CDR3 residues: CASSFRFAGLNQPQHF. The CDR3 DNA is TGTGCCAGCAGCTTCCGGTTCGCAGGGCTAAATCAGCCCCAGCATTTT.

The rearrangement uses TRBV6-5 and TRBJ2-1, with D hard to call. V was cut by 6 bases and J by 10 bases, with 13 bases left in between. Germline V lookup: CDR1 MNHEY, CDR2 SVGAGI. The length of the CDR3 is 12 residues. The CDR3 DNA sequence: TGTGCCAGCAGCACTCAAACGAGGGAGCAGTTCTTC. This sequence encodes CASSTQTREQFF.

The chain employs TRBV7-8 and TRBJ2-1, with D unresolved. The CDR3 is 18 residues long. V lost 2 bases to trimming and J lost 0 bases, with 17 bases between them. The germline CDR1 and CDR2 sequences are SGHVS and FQNEAQ. CDR3 nucleotide sequence: TGTGCCAGCAGCTTACGCCCGCCTCTCATAAGCTCCTACAATGAGCAGTTCTTC. It yields the protein CASSLRPPLISSYNEQFF.

V gene TRBV6-1 combines with J gene TRBJ2-5, with 11 bases matching TRBD1. The germline gives CDR1 MNHNS, CDR2 SASEGT. V lost 6 bases, J lost 5 bases, and 5 bases stayed unmatched. The CDR3 contains 14 residues. The CDR3, as DNA: TGTGCCAGCAGCCGGACAGGGGGCTTGGAGACCCAGTACTTC. Its protein product is CASSRTGGLETQYF.

This rearrangement joins TRBV7-9 to TRBJ2-7; D call uncertain. This CDR3 region has 15 residues. Trimming left V 0 bases short and J 4 bases short, with 13 bases between. Germline lookup yields CDR1 SEHNR and CDR2 FQNEAQ (reference sequence). In DNA, the CDR3 is TGTGCCAGCAGCTTAGCGGTAGGCAGAGCTTACGAGCAGTACTTC. Translation gives CASSLAVGRAYEQYF. Looking up the rest from reference TRBV7-9 and TRBJ2-7 gives the full variable domain: DTGVSQNPRHKITKRGQNVTFRCDPISEHNRLYWYRQTLGQGPEFLTYFQNEAQLEKSRLLSDRFSAERPKGSFSTLEIQRTEQGDSAMYLCASSLAVGRAYEQYFGPGTRLTVT.

The chain recombines TRBV28 with TRBJ1-6, with D hard to call. Trimming took off 6 bases at V and 3 bases at J, with 12 bases between the two ends. The germline V gene has CDR1 MDHEN and CDR2 SYDVKM. This CDR3 has 15 amino acids. CDR3 sequence reads: CASSPTRVYNSPLHF. DNA for the CDR3: TGTGCCAGCAGCCCTACCAGAGTCTATAATTCACCCCTCCACTTT.